A single count supports the clone carrying this TCR beta chain. What it recognizes is unknown. Using immunoSEQ multiplex PCR, the repertoire was profiled, and TCRdb retains in-frame clones only, with some absent. This sample has approximately 83,000 clones, with around nine tenths found just once. These data belong to a study of T cells in localized non-small cell lung cancer. Study results and caveats: Density of T cells in blood, when higher, went with longer overall survival. Turning up in adjacent lung were a median roughly 60 of the top 100 tumor clones. Measurement of T cell clonality placed uninvolved adjacent lung highest, above the level in tumor. As only one tumor region underwent sequencing, heterogeneity remains possible.

This TCR was sampled from a woman aged 35 to 69 with stage I squamous cell lung carcinoma. The sample here was peripheral blood, taken before any cancer treatment.

Written as DNA, the CDR3 is TGTGCCAGCAGCGTAGGCTCCCCGGGGGGGGAGAGCACTGAAGCTTTCTTT. This gives the protein CASSVGSPGGESTEAFF. This rearrangement joins TRBV9 to TRBJ1-1, with D possibly TRBD1 on 5 matching bases. Germline assignment: CDR1 SGDLS and CDR2 YYNGEE. The CDR3 covers 17 residues. Trimming stripped 0 bases from V and 4 bases from J, with 19 bases between.